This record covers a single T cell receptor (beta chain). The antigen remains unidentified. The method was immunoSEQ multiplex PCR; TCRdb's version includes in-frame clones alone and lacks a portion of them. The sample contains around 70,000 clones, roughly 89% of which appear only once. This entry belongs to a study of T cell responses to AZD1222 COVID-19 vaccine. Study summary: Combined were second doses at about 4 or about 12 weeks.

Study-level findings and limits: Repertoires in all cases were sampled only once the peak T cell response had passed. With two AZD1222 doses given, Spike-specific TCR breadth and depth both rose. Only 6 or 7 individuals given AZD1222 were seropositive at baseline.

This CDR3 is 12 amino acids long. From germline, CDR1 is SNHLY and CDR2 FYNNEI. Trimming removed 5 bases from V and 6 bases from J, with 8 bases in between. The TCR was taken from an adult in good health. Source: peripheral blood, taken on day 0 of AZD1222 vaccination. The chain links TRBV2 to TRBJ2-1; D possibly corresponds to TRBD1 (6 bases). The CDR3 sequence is CASSIGGNEQFF. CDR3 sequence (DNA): TGTGCCAGCAGTATAGGGGGCAATGAGCAGTTCTTC. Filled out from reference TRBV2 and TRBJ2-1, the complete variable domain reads EPEVTQTPSHQVTQMGQEVILRCVPISNHLYFYWYRQILGQKVEFLVSFYNNEISEKSEIFDDQFSVERPDGSNFTLKIRSTKLEDSAMYFCASSIGGNEQFFGPGTRLTVL.